The rows below give T cell receptor beta chains drawn from one sample of a study of CXCR3-negative and CXCR3-positive naive CD8 T cells. From the 5' RACE reads, TCRdb lists one entry per CDR3 protein and no DNA. The data show roughly 120,000 distinct CDR3 sequences, and the top ten clones hold 0.59%. The specimen was naive CXCR3+ CD8+ T cells from blood. These receptors were taken from a human donor in good health. Some clones in this sample may be carry-over from other donors' samples. Each CDR3 is given with its conserved first and last residue.

CASRGQASSPYGYTF	15	TRBV7-8	TRBJ1-2
CASSFQGAGGYTF	13	TRBV27	TRBJ1-2
CASTTGDEQYF	11	TRBV7-3	TRBJ2-7
CSVEVSIRETQYF	13	TRBV29-1	TRBJ2-5
CSVDGYRSYNEQFF	14	TRBV29-1	TRBJ2-1
CASSYSISGGAFGYTF	16	TRBV6-5	TRBJ1-2
CSAGGLNTGELFF	13	TRBV29-1	TRBJ2-2
CASSTRTGKETQYF	14	TRBV7-9	TRBJ2-5
CASSLTSGSYNEQFF	15	TRBV4-3	TRBJ2-1
CASSLAPGSGYEQYF	15	TRBV5-1	TRBJ2-7
CASSQLTGGPTGELFF	16	TRBV12-3/TRBV12-4	TRBJ2-2
CASSSRQDSYNEQFF	15	TRBV7-9	TRBJ2-1
CASSYGTAQETQYF	14	TRBV5-1	TRBJ2-5
CASSQIAVNSYNEQFF	16	TRBV25-1	TRBJ2-1
CASSPAYNSYEQYF	14	TRBV7-2	TRBJ2-7
CATSDGGRQETQYF	14	TRBV24-1	TRBJ2-5
CSVEPRTGSYEQYF	14	TRBV29-1	TRBJ2-7
CAAQDGGRKGCTF	13	TRBV10-3	TRBJ1-2
CASSQDSGSAFNEQYF	16	TRBV3-1	TRBJ2-7
CASSLPPGGPDTQYF	15	TRBV7-9	TRBJ2-3
CASSLALSVPLNEQYF	16	TRBV7-2	TRBJ2-7
CASMGQGAHEQYF	13	TRBV10-1	TRBJ2-7
CAISLGEGQGHEQYF	15	TRBV10-3	TRBJ2-7
CASSPVSKNIQYF	13	TRBV12-3/TRBV12-4	TRBJ2-4
CASSFPGQGVQASTDTQYF	19	TRBV11-2	TRBJ2-3
CASSYPLGSGGETQYF	16	TRBV28	TRBJ2-5
CASSQARGGPQDIYEQYF	18	TRBV4-3	TRBJ2-7
CASSTEEGMWDGYTF	15	TRBV7-9	TRBJ1-2
CATSRGAAGGTDTQYF	16	TRBV15	TRBJ2-3
CSVGGWARVNYEQYF	15	TRBV29-1	TRBJ2-7
CASSYSGVYEQYF	13	TRBV6-5	TRBJ2-7
CASSTSGQGGDTEAFF	16	TRBV7-9	TRBJ1-1
CASSLWTQKQETQYF	15	TRBV7-9	TRBJ2-5
CASSQGQGYGYTF	13	TRBV3-1	TRBJ1-2
CASSLATGQGRTTEAFF	17	TRBV7-9	TRBJ1-1
CASSLAPSGGQETQYF	16	TRBV5-4	TRBJ2-5
CSVVPGTRGTETQYF	15	TRBV29-1	TRBJ2-5
CSVESGIYTGELFF	14	TRBV29-1	TRBJ2-2
CASGVEGLLAKNIQYF	16	TRBV12-3/TRBV12-4	TRBJ2-4
CSVEPGGTEAFF	12	TRBV29-1	TRBJ1-1
CASSFSAGNYEQYF	14	TRBV7-2	TRBJ2-7
CASSVGGTTEAFF	13	TRBV10-1	TRBJ1-1
CSARQGQQDSPLHF	14	TRBV20-1	TRBJ1-6
CASSLRGRTGELFF	14	TRBV27	TRBJ2-2
CSVRGSVVDGYTF	13	TRBV29-1	TRBJ1-2
CASSKEVAWDNRRDTEAFF	19	TRBV21-1	TRBJ1-1
CASSQLGTSGRNEQFF	16	TRBV12-3/TRBV12-4	TRBJ2-1
CASSLVIKWDTQYF	14	TRBV7-9	TRBJ2-3
CASSGSLNEQFF	12	TRBV27	TRBJ2-1
CASSPGLAGDEQYF	14	TRBV5-6	TRBJ2-7
CAWSVSNGLWRADHLDEQYF	20	TRBV30	TRBJ2-7
CASSFISYEQYF	12	TRBV11-2	TRBJ2-7
CSASHDRSSYNEQFF	15	TRBV20-1	TRBJ2-1
CASSLRSEWGNQPQHF	16	TRBV7-8	TRBJ1-5
CASSLFGASGSDEQYF	16	TRBV7-2	TRBJ2-7
CASSPHPAGPEAFF	14	TRBV9	TRBJ1-1
CASSLQGRVSVPLNSYNEQFF	21	TRBV7-9	TRBJ2-1
CASSVGWGNTGELFF	15	TRBV9	TRBJ2-2
CSVEWATSSYEQYF	14	TRBV29-1	TRBJ2-7
CASSLEGTGVDYEQYF	16	TRBV5-1	TRBJ2-7